This T cell receptor (beta chain) was found in a study of blood T cell repertoires in COVID-19. Across the whole study: The analysed material was cDNA or gDNA that came from T cells, B-cell-depleted T cells, or PBMCs.

In the authors' workflow: Researchers report that nucleated cell counts were estimated from reference gene primer amplification. Data came from immunoSEQ multiplex PCR; TCRdb stores just in-frame clones and leaves some out. Clone size and the V and J calls come from that table; the DNA yielded D and trimming. The table includes roughly 400,000 clones, around nine tenths detected once. This CDR3 contains 11 residues. V was pared by 8 bases and J by 5 bases, with 9 bases between. The TCR originated in a woman aged 45-59 years who had recovered from COVID-19. Sequenced material: PBMCs or T cells enriched from blood (not recorded which). This rearrangement joins TRBV12-3 or TRBV12-4 to TRBJ1-2; D unclear. CDR3 protein: CASLNGYGYTF. As DNA, the CDR3 is TGTGCCAGCCTTAACGGGTATGGCTACACCTTC.